A selection of T cell receptor beta chains follows, all from one sample in a study of shared clonotypes between healthy human individuals. Here immunoSEQ multiplex PCR was the method, and the copy in TCRdb shows in-frame clones only, minus some. The table records 1,400,000 or so clones, just under 99% of them present only once. The sequenced sample consisted of naive CD4+ T cells sorted from blood. Receptors originate from a man aged 30 to 39 in good health. Both conserved end residues are part of each CDR3. D genes are given only for firm matches. Where a row states a size, it is once, few, many or the class of an expanded clone; other rows omit it.

J gene: TRBJ2-5; D gene: TRBD2; clone size: NA; V gene: TRBV18; CDR3 protein: CASSPIPTIAGGQETQYF; CDR3 DNA: TGTGCCAGCTCACCTATTCCCACGATTGCGGGAGGCCAAGAGACCCAGTACTTC
J gene: TRBJ1-2; D gene: NA; clone size: NA; V gene: TRBV6-5; CDR3 protein: CASRDSRGYTF; CDR3 DNA: TGTGCCAGCAGGGACAGCCGCGGCTACACCTTC
J gene: TRBJ2-1; D gene: TRBD2; clone size: NA; V gene: TRBV29-1; CDR3 protein: CSASIWGGSSYNEQFF; CDR3 DNA: TGCAGCGCCAGCATCTGGGGGGGGAGCTCCTACAATGAGCAGTTCTTC
J gene: TRBJ2-2; D gene: NA; clone size: NA; V gene: TRBV7-9; CDR3 protein: CASSNGELFF; CDR3 DNA: TGTGCCAGCAGTAACGGGGAGCTGTTTTTT
J gene: TRBJ2-1; D gene: TRBD2; clone size: NA; V gene: TRBV11-2; CDR3 protein: CASSWTSRRGGEQFF; CDR3 DNA: TGTGCCAGCAGCTGGACTAGCAGGAGAGGCGGTGAGCAGTTCTTC
J gene: TRBJ1-2; D gene: NA; clone size: NA; V gene: TRBV18; CDR3 protein: CASSPPSTGPANYGYTF; CDR3 DNA: TGTGCCAGCTCACCACCCTCGACGGGGCCAGCTAACTATGGCTACACCTTC
J gene: TRBJ2-1; D gene: NA; clone size: NA; V gene: TRBV4-2; CDR3 protein: CASSQVLSYNEQFF; CDR3 DNA: TGTGCCAGCAGCCAAGTCCTTAGTTACAATGAGCAGTTCTTC
J gene: TRBJ1-3; D gene: NA; clone size: NA; V gene: TRBV7-7; CDR3 protein: CASSPRDTSSGNTIYF; CDR3 DNA: TGTGCTAGCAGCCCCCGGGACACGAGCTCTGGAAACACCATATATTTT
J gene: TRBJ1-5; D gene: NA; clone size: NA; V gene: TRBV11-2; CDR3 protein: CASSLYGQVLSNQPQHF; CDR3 DNA: TGTGCCAGCAGTTTATACGGGCAGGTCCTTAGCAATCAGCCCCAGCATTTT
J gene: TRBJ2-7; D gene: TRBD2; clone size: NA; V gene: TRBV5-8; CDR3 protein: CASSLEREGQNEQYF; CDR3 DNA: TGTGCCAGCAGCTTGGAGCGGGAGGGCCAGAACGAGCAGTACTTC
J gene: TRBJ2-2; D gene: NA; clone size: NA; V gene: TRBV10-1; CDR3 protein: CASSESGTGELFF; CDR3 DNA: TGCGCCAGCAGTGAGTCTGGTACCGGGGAGCTGTTTTTT
J gene: TRBJ2-7; D gene: TRBD2; clone size: NA; V gene: TRBV5-6; CDR3 protein: CASSSEGGLGWIGPYEQYF; CDR3 DNA: TGTGCCAGCAGCTCGGAGGGAGGACTAGGGTGGATTGGGCCCTACGAGCAGTACTTC
J gene: TRBJ2-3; D gene: NA; clone size: NA; V gene: TRBV19; CDR3 protein: CATGVTDTQYF; CDR3 DNA: TGTGCCACAGGGGTAACAGATACGCAGTATTTT
J gene: TRBJ2-7; D gene: TRBD2; clone size: NA; V gene: TRBV15; CDR3 protein: CATRLAGNTLYEQYF; CDR3 DNA: TGTGCCACCAGACTAGCGGGAAACACCCTCTACGAGCAGTACTTC
J gene: TRBJ2-1; D gene: NA; clone size: NA; V gene: TRBV20-1; CDR3 protein: CSGGGYEQFF; CDR3 DNA: TGCAGTGGCGGGGGCTATGAGCAGTTCTTC
J gene: TRBJ2-3; D gene: TRBD2; clone size: NA; V gene: TRBV9; CDR3 protein: CASTVSGSIPDTQYF; CDR3 DNA: TGTGCCAGCACGGTTAGCGGGAGTATACCAGATACGCAGTATTTT
J gene: TRBJ2-5; D gene: TRBD1; clone size: NA; V gene: TRBV6-1; CDR3 protein: CASSEFGRGKTQYF; CDR3 DNA: TGTGCCAGCAGTGAGTTTGGCAGGGGGAAGACCCAGTACTTC
J gene: TRBJ2-7; D gene: NA; clone size: once; V gene: TRBV7-2; CDR3 protein: CASSLRAASRDAYEQYF; CDR3 DNA: TGTGCCAGCAGCCTGAGGGCGGCCTCGCGGGACGCCTACGAGCAGTACTTC
J gene: TRBJ1-1; D gene: TRBD1; clone size: NA; V gene: TRBV7-9; CDR3 protein: CASSLQLTGGSTEAFF; CDR3 DNA: TGTGCCAGCAGCTTACAACTGACAGGGGGGAGCACTGAAGCTTTCTTT
J gene: TRBJ2-2; D gene: NA; clone size: NA; V gene: TRBV5-1; CDR3 protein: CASSLMPNTGELFF; CDR3 DNA: TGCGCCAGCAGCTTGATGCCAAACACCGGGGAGCTGTTTTTT
J gene: TRBJ2-7; D gene: NA; clone size: NA; V gene: TRBV27; CDR3 protein: CASRPGAGRTYEQYF; CDR3 DNA: TGTGCCAGCAGGCCGGGGGCAGGGAGGACCTACGAGCAGTACTTC
J gene: TRBJ2-6; D gene: NA; clone size: NA; V gene: TRBV11-3; CDR3 protein: CASSLDGRSGANVLTF; CDR3 DNA: TGTGCCAGCAGCTTGGACGGACGCTCTGGGGCCAACGTCCTGACTTTC
J gene: TRBJ2-6; D gene: NA; clone size: NA; V gene: TRBV5-4; CDR3 protein: CASSLVKTGANVLTF; CDR3 DNA: TGTGCCAGCAGCTTGGTCAAAACTGGGGCCAACGTCCTGACTTTC
J gene: TRBJ1-5; D gene: NA; clone size: NA; V gene: TRBV6-5; CDR3 protein: CASSPGSYSNQPQHF; CDR3 DNA: TGTGCCAGCAGCCCTGGAAGCTATAGCAATCAGCCCCAGCATTTT
J gene: TRBJ2-2; D gene: TRBD2; clone size: NA; V gene: TRBV5-6; CDR3 protein: CASSFGLAGTGELFF; CDR3 DNA: TGTGCCAGCAGCTTCGGACTAGCGGGCACCGGGGAGCTGTTTTTT
J gene: TRBJ2-6; D gene: NA; clone size: NA; V gene: TRBV7-8; CDR3 protein: CASSPDGWANVLTF; CDR3 DNA: TGTGCCAGCAGCCCTGACGGTTGGGCCAACGTCCTGACTTTC
J gene: TRBJ2-7; D gene: NA; clone size: NA; V gene: TRBV7-9; CDR3 protein: CASSPPTGIREQYF; CDR3 DNA: TGTGCCAGCAGCCCGCCTACAGGGATTCGCGAGCAGTACTTC
J gene: TRBJ1-3; D gene: NA; clone size: NA; V gene: TRBV27; CDR3 protein: CASRQGWGSGNTIYF; CDR3 DNA: TGTGCCAGCAGACAGGGTTGGGGCTCTGGAAACACCATATATTTT
J gene: TRBJ2-3; D gene: NA; clone size: NA; V gene: TRBV10-1; CDR3 protein: CASSRDLGGADTQYF; CDR3 DNA: TGCGCCAGCAGCCGGGACTTAGGGGGGGCAGATACGCAGTATTTT
J gene: TRBJ1-3; D gene: NA; clone size: NA; V gene: TRBV6-5; CDR3 protein: CASSPTRAGNTIYF; CDR3 DNA: TGTGCCAGCAGTCCAACTAGGGCTGGAAACACCATATATTTT
J gene: TRBJ2-2; D gene: TRBD2; clone size: once; V gene: TRBV5-4; CDR3 protein: CASSPGLADLNTGELFF; CDR3 DNA: TGTGCCAGCAGCCCCGGACTAGCGGACTTGAACACCGGGGAGCTGTTTTTT
J gene: TRBJ2-1; D gene: TRBD2; clone size: NA; V gene: TRBV19; CDR3 protein: CASASGPLGLAGVNKYNEQFF; CDR3 DNA: TGTGCCAGTGCCTCAGGGCCCCTCGGACTAGCGGGTGTTAATAAATACAATGAGCAGTTCTTC
J gene: TRBJ2-7; D gene: TRBD1; clone size: once; V gene: TRBV7-7; CDR3 protein: CASSLVGTGVHEQYF; CDR3 DNA: TGTGCCAGCAGCTTAGTAGGGACAGGGGTCCACGAGCAGTACTTC
J gene: TRBJ1-2; D gene: NA; clone size: NA; V gene: TRBV7-2; CDR3 protein: CASGGGRLNYGYTF; CDR3 DNA: TGTGCCTCAGGAGGCGGGCGCCTTAACTATGGCTACACCTTC
J gene: TRBJ2-7; D gene: TRBD1; clone size: NA; V gene: TRBV27; CDR3 protein: CASSALFGTGSEQYF; CDR3 DNA: TGTGCCAGCAGTGCCCTCTTCGGGACAGGGAGTGAGCAGTACTTC
J gene: TRBJ2-1; D gene: TRBD2; clone size: NA; V gene: TRBV18; CDR3 protein: CASPGTSGYNEQFF; CDR3 DNA: TGTGCCAGCCCCGGGACTAGCGGCTACAATGAGCAGTTCTTC
J gene: TRBJ2-4; D gene: TRBD1; clone size: NA; V gene: TRBV5-5; CDR3 protein: CASSFWDRGLRSQNIQYF; CDR3 DNA: TGTGCCAGCAGCTTTTGGGACAGGGGGCTCCGAAGTCAAAACATTCAGTACTTC
J gene: TRBJ2-1; D gene: TRBD1; clone size: NA; V gene: TRBV5-1; CDR3 protein: CASSFRDRGHNEQFF; CDR3 DNA: TGCGCCAGCAGCTTCCGGGACAGGGGGCACAATGAGCAGTTCTTC
J gene: TRBJ2-7; D gene: TRBD2; clone size: NA; V gene: TRBV2; CDR3 protein: CASVGTTSSYEQYF; CDR3 DNA: TGTGCCAGCGTAGGGACTACCTCCTCCTACGAGCAGTACTTC
J gene: TRBJ2-7; D gene: TRBD2; clone size: NA; V gene: TRBV5-1; CDR3 protein: CASSLAATSGRARIYEQYF; CDR3 DNA: TGCGCCAGCAGCTTGGCGGCTACTAGCGGGAGGGCCCGGATCTACGAGCAGTACTTC
J gene: TRBJ2-5; D gene: TRBD2; clone size: NA; V gene: TRBV7-8; CDR3 protein: CASSLAHGSGRADQETQYF; CDR3 DNA: TGTGCCAGCAGCTTAGCGCACGGAAGCGGGAGGGCCGACCAAGAGACCCAGTACTTC
J gene: TRBJ2-1; D gene: NA; clone size: NA; V gene: TRBV30; CDR3 protein: CAWSPRNNEQFF; CDR3 DNA: TGTGCCTGGAGTCCTAGGAACAATGAGCAGTTCTTC
J gene: TRBJ2-7; D gene: TRBD1; clone size: NA; V gene: TRBV28; CDR3 protein: CASSNLQGAYMYEQYF; CDR3 DNA: TGTGCCAGCAGTAACCTGCAGGGGGCGTACATGTACGAGCAGTACTTC
J gene: TRBJ2-7; D gene: NA; clone size: NA; V gene: TRBV9; CDR3 protein: CASSLGPPNEQYF; CDR3 DNA: TGTGCCAGCAGCTTAGGGCCTCCCAACGAGCAGTACTTC
J gene: TRBJ2-1; D gene: TRBD2; clone size: NA; V gene: TRBV27; CDR3 protein: CASSLDVGLGSDEQFF; CDR3 DNA: TGTGCCAGCAGTTTAGATGTCGGACTAGGTAGTGATGAGCAGTTCTTC
J gene: TRBJ1-4; D gene: TRBD1; clone size: once; V gene: TRBV29-1; CDR3 protein: CSVAVRGREKLFF; CDR3 DNA: TGCAGCGTTGCGGTCAGGGGGCGTGAAAAACTGTTTTTT
J gene: TRBJ1-2; D gene: NA; clone size: NA; V gene: TRBV29-1; CDR3 protein: CSVVHGGASNYGYTF; CDR3 DNA: TGCAGCGTTGTGCATGGGGGCGCGTCTAACTATGGCTACACCTTC
J gene: TRBJ1-2; D gene: TRBD1; clone size: once; V gene: TRBV15; CDR3 protein: CATSQRFPDRSGYTF; CDR3 DNA: TGTGCCACCAGCCAGAGATTCCCGGACAGGAGTGGCTACACCTTC
J gene: TRBJ2-6; D gene: TRBD1; clone size: NA; V gene: TRBV28; CDR3 protein: CASASSQGVGGANVLTF; CDR3 DNA: TGTGCCAGCGCGTCGTCACAGGGGGTCGGTGGGGCCAACGTCCTGACTTTC
J gene: TRBJ2-7; D gene: TRBD2; clone size: NA; V gene: TRBV19; CDR3 protein: CASSIGGNGYEQYF; CDR3 DNA: TGTGCCAGTAGTATCGGGGGGAACGGCTACGAGCAGTACTTC
J gene: TRBJ2-3; D gene: TRBD2; clone size: NA; V gene: TRBV10-1; CDR3 protein: CATTSGQRADTQYF; CDR3 DNA: TGCGCCACCACTAGCGGACAAAGGGCAGATACGCAGTATTTT
J gene: TRBJ2-7; D gene: TRBD2; clone size: NA; V gene: TRBV29-1; CDR3 protein: CSVAQRDLYEQYF; CDR3 DNA: TGCAGCGTTGCCCAGCGGGATCTGTACGAGCAGTACTTC
J gene: TRBJ2-7; D gene: NA; clone size: NA; V gene: TRBV29-1; CDR3 protein: CSVRVDEQYF; CDR3 DNA: TGCAGCGTGAGGGTGGACGAGCAGTACTTC